Listed here is a single T cell receptor beta chain. This record belongs to a study of blood T cell repertoires in COVID-19. Repertoires were generated with immunoSEQ multiplex PCR, while TCRdb's copy carries only in-frame clones and drops some. The data hold approximately 200,000 clones, with more than 75% observed a single time. This CDR3 comprises 13 residues. Germline values: CDR1 LGHNA, CDR2 YNFKEQ. V gave up 4 bases and J gave up 4 bases, with 8 bases separating them. The specimen sequenced was peripheral blood. The chain carries TRBV4-2 and TRBJ2-4; D gene uncertain. The sequence was obtained from a person aged 70 to 85 with COVID-19, enrolled during active disease. This CDR3 reads CASSPPQKNIQYF. DNA of the CDR3: TGTGCCAGCAGCCCGCCACAAAAAAACATTCAGTACTTC.